This T cell receptor (beta chain) was recorded in a study of blood T cell repertoires in COVID-19. Overall study: PBMCs, B-cell-depleted T cells, or T cells provided the cDNA or gDNA that made up the material.

Germline-derived CDR1 and CDR2 are GTSNPN and SVGIG (reference sequence). Trimming removed 3 bases at V and 1 base at J, with 6 bases between. This CDR3 spans 12 amino acids. Per the authors' pipeline: Nucleated cell counts were estimated from reference gene primer amplification. Repertoires were generated with immunoSEQ multiplex PCR, while TCRdb's copy carries only in-frame clones and drops some. V and J calls and clone size come straight from that table; D and trimming were deduced from the DNA. The table lists more than 450,000 clones, around 87% of them singletons. Everyone who took part was about 18 to 90 years old, and they came from 24 US areas. Researchers sorted participants into cohorts using their self-reported clinical history.

The chain couples TRBV30 to TRBJ1-1; unclear D gene. The sample was PBMCs or T cells enriched from blood (not recorded which). This clonotype was obtained from a woman aged 18-35 years who had recovered from COVID-19. CDR3 DNA sequence: TGTGCCTGGAGGGCCCCGAACACTGAAGCTTTCTTT. Its translation is CAWRAPNTEAFF.